The T cell receptor (beta chain) described here comes from a study of Graves' ophthalmopathy and Graves' hyperthyroidism. Study in general: At the time of initial diagnosis and before any treatment, peripheral blood was collected.

Donors with ophthalmopathy: moderate-to-severe activity, CAS ≥3, NOSPECS ≥4, duration under 3 months. Clinical symptoms, serum thyroxine, TRAb, thyroid ultrasound and orbital computed tomography formed the basis of diagnosis. The table lists this clonotype with a few counts. The germline gives CDR1 SGHAT, CDR2 FQNNGV. The CDR3 spans 15 residues. Trimming took off 0 bases at V and 6 bases at J, with 12 bases between the two ends. Scientists amplified the TCR beta CDR3 regions from RNA transcripts. Following a first-round RT-PCR that used HTBI primers, a second-round multiplex PCR was carried out. In TCRdb, the multiplex PCR reads were re-called with MiXCR into one record per CDR3 protein. The table records around 660,000 distinct CDR3 sequences, 35% to 50% of them present only once.

This rearrangement joins TRBV11-2 to TRBJ2-1; D possibly corresponds to TRBD2 (5 bases). The sequence came from an adult man with Graves' ophthalmopathy. Sequenced input: peripheral blood. The chain's CDR3 is CASSLDLLGFNEQFF. CDR3 coding DNA: TGTGCCAGCAGCTTAGACCTACTAGGTTTCAATGAGCAGTTCTTC.